The 26 T cell receptor beta chains listed next were all sequenced from one sample in a study of a mutant IDH1 vaccine in newly diagnosed glioma (dated by TCRdb to the early 2020s). The library was generated by the immunoSEQ multiplex PCR assay. Held by TCRdb, this immuneACCESS table contains in-frame sequences only and omits some clones. Under half of the omission traces to an unresolved V gene where checked; the cause of the rest is unknown. The sample contains fewer than 35,000 clones, roughly 56% of them found a single time. The top ten hold more than 9.5% of the sample. The time point tag for this specimen amounts to: week 5, during vaccination. Each vaccine dose, consisting of 300 ug of a 20-mer mutant IDH1 peptide in Montanide, was administered subcutaneously with topical imiquimod. No cognate antigen is known for these TCRs. This sample comprised PBMCs, obtained from a glioma patient whose treatment included an IDH1 peptide vaccine. These TCRs come from a woman under 30 with glioma.

The chain joins TRBV9 to TRBJ2-1, with 12 bases identical to TRBD2. The CDR3 has 15 residues. The ends lost 0 bases at V and 8 bases at J; junction bases unmatched: 3. The germline V gene encodes CDR1 SGDLS and CDR2 YYNGEE. The CDR3 DNA sequence: TGTGCCAGCAGCGTAGGGACTAGCGGGATGGATGAGCAGTTCTTC. This translates into CASSVGTSGMDEQFF.

This clone was seen a few times. V and J are TRBV27 and TRBJ2-5; TRBD2 might be the D (6 bases). This CDR3 comprises 14 residues. With 0 bases removed from V and 5 bases from J, the gap between germline ends came to 10 bases. Germline V gene lookup returns CDR1 MNHEY and CDR2 SMNVEV (reference sequence). The CDR3 DNA sequence: TGTGCCAGCAGTTTATCTGGAGGGGATGAGACCCAGTACTTC. It encodes CASSLSGGDETQYF.

This chain uses TRBV6-6 with TRBJ1-2; 9 bases line up with TRBD1. The CDR3 totals 16 residues. With V trimmed by 3 bases and J by 8 bases, 13 bases remained unmatched. Germline values: CDR1 MNHNY, CDR2 SVGAGI (reference sequence). The CDR3 is CASSYNPTEQGAGYTF. CDR3 DNA sequence: TGTGCCAGCAGTTATAATCCGACAGAACAGGGGGCAGGCTACACCTTC.

V usage is TRBV6-5 and J usage is TRBJ2-1, with TRBD1 identical over 7 bases. V lost 6 bases and J lost 5; bases outside the gene matches: 7. Looked up from germline, CDR1 is MNHEY and CDR2 is SVGAGI. The CDR3 runs 14 residues. CDR3 in amino acids: CASRSPGTDNEQFF. The CDR3 DNA sequence: TGTGCCAGCAGGTCCCCCGGGACAGACAATGAGCAGTTCTTC.

This rearrangement joins TRBV5-8 to TRBJ2-5; TRBD1 agrees at 7 bases. The trim removed 4 bases at V and 6 bases at J, leaving 12 bases unmatched. This CDR3 is 15 amino acids long. CDR1 and CDR2 (germline): SGHTS, YDEGEE. CDR3 sequence: CASSILQGSMQTQYF. CDR3 in DNA: TGTGCCAGCAGCATACTACAGGGGAGCATGCAGACCCAGTACTTC.

The CDR3 DNA reads TGTGCCAGCAGCCCCGCAGACAGGGGCCCTGAGACTGAAGCTTTCTTT. As protein: CASSPADRGPETEAFF. The chain employs TRBV28 and TRBJ1-1; 8 bases are shared with TRBD1. The V gene's germline CDR1 is MDHEN and CDR2 SYDVKM. V lost 6 bases, J lost 5 bases, and 14 bases stayed unmatched. This CDR3 has 16 residues. The complete variable domain, with remaining parts taken from reference TRBV28 and TRBJ1-1, reads DVKVTQSSRYLVKRTGEKVFLECVQDMDHENMFWYRQDPGLGLRLIYFSYDVKMKEKGDIPEGYSVSREKKERFSLILESASTNQTSMYLCASSPADRGPETEAFFGQGTRLTVV.

This chain joins TRBV5-4 and TRBJ2-3; D unclear. This CDR3 has 18 residues. Trimming stripped 1 base from V and 1 base from J, with 19 bases between. The germline V gene encodes CDR1 SGHNT and CDR2 YYREEE (reference sequence). CDR3 amino acids: CASSLIHGLGEGTDTQYF. As DNA, the CDR3 is TGTGCCAGCAGCTTGATTCATGGTCTGGGTGAGGGCACAGATACGCAGTATTTT.

This sequence joins TRBV7-2 and TRBJ1-2; no firm D call. The V gene lost 2 bases and the J gene lost 2 bases, with 6 bases spanning the gap. The CDR3 totals 13 residues. CDR1 is SGHTA and CDR2 is FQGNSA in the germline V gene. The CDR3 protein is CASSLRENYGYTF. Here the CDR3 DNA reads TGTGCCAGCAGCTTAAGAGAGAACTATGGCTACACCTTC.

This clone has more than one count but fewer than ten. The rearrangement joins TRBV27 to TRBJ2-1, with D unresolved. This CDR3 is built from 14 residues. Per the germline V gene, CDR1 is MNHEY and CDR2 is SMNVEV (reference sequence). V lost 2 bases and J 9 bases, leaving 14 bases between the germline ends. CDR3 sequence: CASSLGFSWGEQFF. The CDR3 nucleotides are TGTGCCAGCAGTTTAGGGTTCTCCTGGGGTGAGCAGTTCTTC.

This clone was recorded once. The rearrangement links TRBV9 to TRBJ2-5, with D perhaps matching TRBD2 (6 bases). This CDR3 spans 15 amino acids. Germline V gene lookup returns CDR1 SGDLS and CDR2 YYNGEE. The V and J ends lost 0 bases and 5 bases respectively, with 14 bases between them. The CDR3 reads CASSVDSGGKETQYF. The CDR3 DNA sequence: TGTGCCAGCAGCGTAGATAGCGGCGGGAAGGAGACCCAGTACTTC. The variable domain in full, with the rest retrieved from reference TRBV9 and TRBJ2-5, is DSGVTQTPKHLITATGQRVTLRCSPRSGDLSVYWYQQSLDQGLQFLIQYYNGEERAKGNILERFSAQQFPDLHSELNLSSLELGDSALYFCASSVDSGGKETQYFGPGTRLLVL.

The V call is TRBV5-5, the J call TRBJ2-1, with a possible D match to TRBD2 (5 bases). The CDR3 spans 16 residues. Germline loops: CDR1 SGHKS, CDR2 YYEKEE (reference sequence). V lost 0 bases to trimming and J lost 5 bases, with 15 bases between them. CDR3 residues: CASSLDWVGVNNEQFF. DNA for the CDR3: TGTGCCAGCAGCTTGGATTGGGTGGGAGTTAACAATGAGCAGTTCTTC.

V and J are TRBV7-9 and TRBJ1-1; TRBD1 is a possible D gene (5 bases). The germline V gene encodes CDR1 SEHNR and CDR2 FQNEAQ (reference sequence). Trimming stripped 1 base from V and 7 bases from J, with 10 bases between. The CDR3 loop spans 13 amino acids. The CDR3 is CASSLGGGIEAFF. CDR3 bases: TGTGCCAGCAGCTTAGGGGGGGGTATTGAAGCTTTCTTT.

This clone was picked up a small number of times. The V gene is TRBV7-9, the J gene TRBJ1-2, with 9 bases aligning to TRBD1. Trimming cost V 5 bases and J 4 bases; bases outside gene matches: 8. From germline, CDR1 is SEHNR and CDR2 FQNEAQ (reference sequence). This CDR3 region has 15 residues. The CDR3 DNA follows: TGTGCCAGCAGCCCTCCGAGGACAGGGGCCTATGGCTACACCTTC. It translates to CASSPPRTGAYGYTF.

The chain recombines TRBV27 with TRBJ1-1; D ambiguous. V dropped 3 bases and J dropped 3 bases, with 11 bases sitting between them. Germline-derived CDR1 and CDR2 are MNHEY and SMNVEV (reference sequence). This CDR3 is 14 amino acids long. CDR3 in amino acids: CASSFDPNYTEAFF. In DNA, the CDR3 is TGTGCCAGCAGTTTCGATCCGAATTACACTGAAGCTTTCTTT.

V usage is TRBV9 and J usage is TRBJ2-5; 12 bases align to TRBD2. Unmatched junction bases numbered 2, after V lost 3 bases and J lost 2 bases. The CDR3 runs to 15 residues. Germline CDR1 and CDR2: SGDLS and YYNGEE. CDR3 sequence: CASSGGLAGQETQYF. The CDR3 nucleotides read TGTGCCAGCAGCGGGGGACTAGCGGGTCAAGAGACCCAGTACTTC.

The gene calls are TRBV11-2 and TRBJ2-5; tentatively, D is TRBD2 (5 bases). CDR3 length: 12 amino acids. Trimming shortened V by 5 bases and J by 8 bases, and 12 bases separated the two germline ends. CDR1 SGHAT and CDR2 FQNNGV come from the germline V gene. The CDR3 loop reads CASSALRETQYF. The CDR3 DNA sequence: TGTGCCAGCAGCGCGCTCCGGGAAACCCAGTACTTC. The full variable domain, in which reference TRBV11-2 and TRBJ2-5 provide the parts outside the CDR3, is EAGVAQSPRYKIIEKRQSVAFWCNPISGHATLYWYQQILGQGPKLLIQFQNNGVVDDSQLPKDRFSAERLKGVDSTLKIQPAKLEDSAVYLCASSALRETQYFGPGTRLLVL.

The chain recombines TRBV28 with TRBJ1-3; no firm D call. Trimming stripped 5 bases from V and 0 bases from J, with 8 bases between. This CDR3 spans 14 amino acids. Germline CDR1 is MDHEN and CDR2 is SYDVKM. The CDR3 sequence is CASSTPDSGNTIYF. The CDR3 DNA is TGTGCCAGCAGTACACCGGACTCTGGAAACACCATATATTTT. The whole variable domain, filled in from reference TRBV28 and TRBJ1-3, reads DVKVTQSSRYLVKRTGEKVFLECVQDMDHENMFWYRQDPGLGLRLIYFSYDVKMKEKGDIPEGYSVSREKKERFSLILESASTNQTSMYLCASSTPDSGNTIYFGEGSWLTVV.

The gene calls are TRBV11-2 and TRBJ2-1; D is possibly TRBD1 (6 bases). Germline values: CDR1 SGHAT, CDR2 FQNNGV. With 5 bases removed from V and 2 bases from J, the gap between germline ends came to 13 bases. This CDR3 comprises 15 residues. CDR3 amino acids: CASSTDRPPYNEQFF. CDR3 in DNA: TGTGCCAGCAGCACGGACAGACCACCCTACAATGAGCAGTTCTTC. Based on the CDR3 plus reference TRBV11-2 and TRBJ2-1, the full variable domain is EAGVAQSPRYKIIEKRQSVAFWCNPISGHATLYWYQQILGQGPKLLIQFQNNGVVDDSQLPKDRFSAERLKGVDSTLKIQPAKLEDSAVYLCASSTDRPPYNEQFFGPGTRLTVL.

This clone was picked up a small number of times. This specimen includes other DNA sequences encoding the same CDR3. The chain employs TRBV7-2 and TRBJ1-5, with D hard to call. Germline assignment: CDR1 SGHTA and CDR2 FQGNSA. The CDR3 extends over 15 amino acids. Trimming removed 1 base from V and 0 bases from J, with 7 bases in between. The CDR3 bases are TGTGCCAGCAGCTTAGTGCCCAATAGCAATCAGCCCCAGCATTTT. It codes for CASSLVPNSNQPQHF.

V gene TRBV6-5 combines with J gene TRBJ2-5; TRBD1 is a possible D gene (5 bases). There are 14 residues in the CDR3. V lost 2 bases and J lost 2, with 9 bases in between. From germline, CDR1 is MNHEY and CDR2 SVGAGI. Here the CDR3 DNA reads TGTGCCAGCAGTTACGACAGTTTTCAAGAGACCCAGTACTTC. Residues: CASSYDSFQETQYF.

V usage is TRBV5-4 and J usage is TRBJ2-1; no clear D gene. The germline V gene encodes CDR1 SGHNT and CDR2 YYREEE (reference sequence). V lost 3 bases and J 10 bases, leaving 14 bases between the germline ends. The CDR3 covers 13 residues. DNA of the CDR3: TGTGCCAGCAGCTCGGGTCCGGCCGGGGAGCAGTTCTTC. Amino acid sequence: CASSSGPAGEQFF.

The chain is built from TRBV4-1 and TRBJ1-3, with D uncertain. Between the trimmed V and J ends, which lost 1 base and 7 bases, there was a span of 17 bases. CDR1 is MGHRA, CDR2 YSYEKL, per germline. The CDR3 contains 16 residues. In DNA form, the CDR3 reads TGCGCCAGCAGCCAAGCTGGGAACTTCCCGTACAACACCATATATTTT. It specifies CASSQAGNFPYNTIYF.

The count of this clone is one. V gene TRBV5-8 combines with J gene TRBJ1-1; possibly TRBD1 for D (6 bases). CDR3 size: 13 residues. Deletions cut 4 bases from V and 4 bases from J, with 11 bases between. The germline gives CDR1 SGHTS, CDR2 YDEGEE. Here the CDR3 reads CASSRGGATEAFF. CDR3 DNA: TGTGCCAGCAGCAGGGGGGGGGCCACTGAAGCTTTCTTT.

Only a few counts were recorded for this clone. The V call is TRBV28, the J call TRBJ1-1; D might be TRBD1 (5 bases). Germline V gives CDR1 MDHEN, CDR2 SYDVKM. The ends were cut back, 3 bases at V and 0 bases at J, with 11 bases in the middle. This CDR3 comprises 15 residues. CDR3 sequence reads: CASSFGSGVNTEAFF. The DNA for the CDR3 is TGTGCCAGCAGTTTTGGTTCGGGGGTGAACACTGAAGCTTTCTTT. The entire variable domain, with the rest obtained from reference TRBV28 and TRBJ1-1, is as follows: DVKVTQSSRYLVKRTGEKVFLECVQDMDHENMFWYRQDPGLGLRLIYFSYDVKMKEKGDIPEGYSVSREKKERFSLILESASTNQTSMYLCASSFGSGVNTEAFFGQGTRLTVV.

The gene calls are TRBV7-2 and TRBJ2-7; 7 bases align to TRBD1. Germline V gene data show CDR1 as SGHTA and CDR2 as FQGNSA. CDR3 length: 16 amino acids. V lost 0 bases and J lost 0; bases outside the gene matches: 5. The CDR3 bases are TGTGCCAGCAGCTTAGCGGGGGACAGCAGCTCCTACGAGCAGTACTTC. Protein: CASSLAGDSSSYEQYF. Drawing the rest from reference TRBV7-2 and TRBJ2-7, the complete variable domain is GAGVSQSPSNKVTEKGKDVELRCDPISGHTALYWYRQSLGQGLEFLIYFQGNSAPDKSGLPSDRFSAERTGGSVSTLTIQRTQQEDSAVYLCASSLAGDSSSYEQYFGPGTRLTVT.

This clone was counted only a few times. This chain connects TRBV6-5 to TRBJ1-1; possibly TRBD1 for D (6 bases). Germline V gene sequence: CDR1 MNHEY, CDR2 SVGAGI. V gave up 4 bases and J gave up 0 bases, with 12 bases separating them. This CDR3 spans 15 amino acids. CDR3 residues: CASSSGQRLNTEAFF. In nucleotides, the CDR3 is TGTGCCAGCAGTTCCGGACAGAGACTGAACACTGAAGCTTTCTTT.